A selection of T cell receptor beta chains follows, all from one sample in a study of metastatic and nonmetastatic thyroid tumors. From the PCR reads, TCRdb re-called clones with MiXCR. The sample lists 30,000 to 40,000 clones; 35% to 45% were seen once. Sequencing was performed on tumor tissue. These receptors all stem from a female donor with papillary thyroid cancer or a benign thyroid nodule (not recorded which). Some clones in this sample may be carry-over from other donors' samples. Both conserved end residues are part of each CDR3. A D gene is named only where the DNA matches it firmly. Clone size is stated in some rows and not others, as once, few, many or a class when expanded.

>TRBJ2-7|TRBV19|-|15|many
TGTGCCAGTAGACCGGGGGCTGGAAGCTCCTACGAGCAGTACTTC
CASRPGAGSSYEQYF
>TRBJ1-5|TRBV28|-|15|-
TGTGCCAGCAGTCGACAGGACCATAGCAATCAGCCCCAGCATTTT
CASSRQDHSNQPQHF
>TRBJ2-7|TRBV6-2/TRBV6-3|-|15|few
TGTGCCAGCAAATATGGAGCGGGCGCGACCTACGAGCAGTACTTC
CASKYGAGATYEQYF
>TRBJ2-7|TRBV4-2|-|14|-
TGTGCCAGCAGCCAAGAGCGGGTTACCTACGAGCAGTACTTC
CASSQERVTYEQYF
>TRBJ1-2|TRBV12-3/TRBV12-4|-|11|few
TGTGCCAGCAGCCGTAGTAAAGGCTACACCTTC
CASSRSKGYTF
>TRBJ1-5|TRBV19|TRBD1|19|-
TGTGCCAGTAGTATCAGGGGACAGGGGGCCTTTCATAGCAATCAGCCCCAGCATTTT
CASSIRGQGAFHSNQPQHF
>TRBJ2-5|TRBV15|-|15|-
TGTGCCACCAGCAGAGACCAGGCAATACAAGAGACCCAGTACTTC
CATSRDQAIQETQYF
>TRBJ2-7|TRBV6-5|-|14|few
TGTGCCAGCAGTTACGGAGGCGGCACCTACGAGCAGTACTTC
CASSYGGGTYEQYF
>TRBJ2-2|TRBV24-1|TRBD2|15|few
TGTGCCACCGTTTTTCTAGCGGGGGGACCCGGGGAGCTGTTTTTT
CATVFLAGGPGELFF
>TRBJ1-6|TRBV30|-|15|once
TGTGCCTGGAGGCTGGGGGGCTCCTATAATTCACCCCTCCACTTT
CAWRLGGSYNSPLHF
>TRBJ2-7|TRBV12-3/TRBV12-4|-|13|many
TGTGCCAGCACCATGGGTTACTCCTACGAGCAGTACTTC
CASTMGYSYEQYF
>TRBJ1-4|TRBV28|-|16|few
TGTGCCAGCAGTTTATTTATAGGAGCGGCTAATGAAAAACTGTTTTTT
CASSLFIGAANEKLFF
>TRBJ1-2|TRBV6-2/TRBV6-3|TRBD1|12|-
TGTGCCAGCAACCCGACAGGGTACGGCTACACCTTC
CASNPTGYGYTF
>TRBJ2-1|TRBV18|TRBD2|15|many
TGTGCCAGCTCACCACCGTTAGCGGGAGACCCTGAGCAGTTCTTC
CASSPPLAGDPEQFF
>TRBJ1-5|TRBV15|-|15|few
TGTGCCACCAGCAGAGAGGGGCACAGCAATCAGCCCCAGCATTTT
CATSREGHSNQPQHF
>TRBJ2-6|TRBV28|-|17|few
TGTGCCAGCAGTAAAGTCAGCGACCGATCTGGGGCCAACGTCCTGACTTTC
CASSKVSDRSGANVLTF
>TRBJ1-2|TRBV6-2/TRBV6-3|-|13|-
TGTGCCAGCAGTGACCAGGGAGTAGAGGGCTACACCTTC
CASSDQGVEGYTF
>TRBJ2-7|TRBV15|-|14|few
TGTGCCACCAGCAGGCTCAGGAATGCCTACGAGCAGTACTTC
CATSRLRNAYEQYF
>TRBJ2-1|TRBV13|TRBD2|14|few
TGTGCCAGCAGCCTGGGGACTAGTTTATATGAGCAGTTCTTC
CASSLGTSLYEQFF
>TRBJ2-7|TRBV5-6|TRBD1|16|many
TGTGCCAGCAGCTTGGCCGGGACAGGGGCCTCCTACGAGCAGTACTTC
CASSLAGTGASYEQYF
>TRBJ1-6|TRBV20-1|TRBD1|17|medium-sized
TGCAGTGCTAGAGCGGGCGGGGGGACAGGGCTCAATTCACCCCTCCACTTT
CSARAGGGTGLNSPLHF
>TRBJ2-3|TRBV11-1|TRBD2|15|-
TGTGCCAGCACCTCTTCCAGCGGGGGCACAGATACGCAGTATTTT
CASTSSSGGTDTQYF
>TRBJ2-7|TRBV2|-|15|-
TGTGCCAGCAGTCGGGACATCGGCTGGGCCTACGAGCAGTACTTC
CASSRDIGWAYEQYF
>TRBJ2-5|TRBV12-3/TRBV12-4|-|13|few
TGTGCCAGCAGTTTTGTTTCCCAAGGGACCCAGTACTTC
CASSFVSQGTQYF
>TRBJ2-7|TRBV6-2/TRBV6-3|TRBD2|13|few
TGTGCCAGCAGCTTAGCGGGGGTCTACGAGCAGTACTTC
CASSLAGVYEQYF
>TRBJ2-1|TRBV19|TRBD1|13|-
TGTGCCAGTAGTTCGACAGGGGGCAAGGAGCAGTTCTTC
CASSSTGGKEQFF
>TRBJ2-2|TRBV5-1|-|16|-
-
CASSSGPAGRTGELFF
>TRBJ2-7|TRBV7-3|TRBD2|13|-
TGTGCCAGCAGCCCCCAGTCGGGGGGGAAGCAGTACTTC
CASSPQSGGKQYF
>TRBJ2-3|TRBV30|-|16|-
TGTGCCTGGAGTGTAGACGCGGTACCTTACACAGATACGCAGTATTTT
CAWSVDAVPYTDTQYF
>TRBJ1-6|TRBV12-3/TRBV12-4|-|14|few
TGTGCCAGCAGGAACACGGTCGATAATTCACCCCTCCACTTT
CASRNTVDNSPLHF
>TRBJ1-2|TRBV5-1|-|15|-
TGCGCCAGCAGCTTTTCGACCCTTACGATAAGAGGCTACACCTTC
CASSFSTLTIRGYTF
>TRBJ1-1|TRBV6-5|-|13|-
TGTGACAGCAGTTACGGGGGTAACACTGAAGCTTTCTTT
CDSSYGGNTEAFF
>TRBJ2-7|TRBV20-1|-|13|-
TGCAGTGCTAGACCGCCGACTGGATACGAGCAGTACTTC
CSARPPTGYEQYF
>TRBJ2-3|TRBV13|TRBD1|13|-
TGTGCCAGCAGCCCGACAGGGACAGATACGCAGTATTTT
CASSPTGTDTQYF
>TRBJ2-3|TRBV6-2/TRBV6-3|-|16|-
TGTGCCAGCAGTTACTCGACTAGTGGCTGGGCAGATACGCAGTATTTT
CASSYSTSGWADTQYF
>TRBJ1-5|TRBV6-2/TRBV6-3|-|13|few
TGTGCCAGCAGCCCCCTGGGCAATCAGCCCCAGCATTTT
CASSPLGNQPQHF
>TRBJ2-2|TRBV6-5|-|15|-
TGTGCCAGCAGTTACTCGTGGGGCACCACCGGGGAGCTGTTTTTT
CASSYSWGTTGELFF
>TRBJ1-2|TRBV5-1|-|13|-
TGCGCCAGCAGCTTGGCCTCGGGTCGAGGCTACACCTTC
CASSLASGRGYTF
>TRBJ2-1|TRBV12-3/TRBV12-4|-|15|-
TGTGCCAGCACCCGCGGGTGGCCTCTCTACAATGAGCAGTTCTTC
CASTRGWPLYNEQFF
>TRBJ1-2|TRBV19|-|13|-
TGTGCCTGTACGGGGAGGAGCTCTCGGGGCTACACCTTC
CACTGRSSRGYTF
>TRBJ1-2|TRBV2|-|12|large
TGTGCCAGCAGTTGGGGTAGCTATGGCTACACCTTC
CASSWGSYGYTF
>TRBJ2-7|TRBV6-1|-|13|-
TGTGCCAGCTTTTACCCTGGAGAGGGTGAGCAGTACTTC
CASFYPGEGEQYF
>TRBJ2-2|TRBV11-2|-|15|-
TGTGCCAGCAGCTTGTCGGGCTCGAACACCGGGGAGCTGTTTTTT
CASSLSGSNTGELFF
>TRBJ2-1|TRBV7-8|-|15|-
TGTGCCAGCAGCTTAGGCCGGACTGAGGGCAATGAGCAGTTCTTC
CASSLGRTEGNEQFF
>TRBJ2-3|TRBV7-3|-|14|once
TGTGCCAGCAGCTTAGGGACTAGCACAGATACGCAGTATTTT
CASSLGTSTDTQYF
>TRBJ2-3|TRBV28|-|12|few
TGTGCCAGCAGTACGACGCGAGATACGCAGTATTTT
CASSTTRDTQYF
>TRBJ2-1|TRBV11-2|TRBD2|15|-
TGTGCCAGCAGCCGACTAGCGGGTAGTTACAATGAGCAGTTCTTC
CASSRLAGSYNEQFF
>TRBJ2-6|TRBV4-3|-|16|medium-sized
TGCGCCAGCAGCCAAGATCAGGGCTCTGGGGCCAACGTCCTGACTTTC
CASSQDQGSGANVLTF
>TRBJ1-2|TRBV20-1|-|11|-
TGCAGTGCTCGCCAACGGCGTGGCTACACCTTC
CSARQRRGYTF
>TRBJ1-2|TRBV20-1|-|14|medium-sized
TGCAGTGCGAATCCGGGGGGGTATAACTATGGCTACACCTTC
CSANPGGYNYGYTF
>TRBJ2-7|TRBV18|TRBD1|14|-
TGTGCCAGCTCACCAGAGGGACAGAGCTACGAGCAGTACTTC
CASSPEGQSYEQYF